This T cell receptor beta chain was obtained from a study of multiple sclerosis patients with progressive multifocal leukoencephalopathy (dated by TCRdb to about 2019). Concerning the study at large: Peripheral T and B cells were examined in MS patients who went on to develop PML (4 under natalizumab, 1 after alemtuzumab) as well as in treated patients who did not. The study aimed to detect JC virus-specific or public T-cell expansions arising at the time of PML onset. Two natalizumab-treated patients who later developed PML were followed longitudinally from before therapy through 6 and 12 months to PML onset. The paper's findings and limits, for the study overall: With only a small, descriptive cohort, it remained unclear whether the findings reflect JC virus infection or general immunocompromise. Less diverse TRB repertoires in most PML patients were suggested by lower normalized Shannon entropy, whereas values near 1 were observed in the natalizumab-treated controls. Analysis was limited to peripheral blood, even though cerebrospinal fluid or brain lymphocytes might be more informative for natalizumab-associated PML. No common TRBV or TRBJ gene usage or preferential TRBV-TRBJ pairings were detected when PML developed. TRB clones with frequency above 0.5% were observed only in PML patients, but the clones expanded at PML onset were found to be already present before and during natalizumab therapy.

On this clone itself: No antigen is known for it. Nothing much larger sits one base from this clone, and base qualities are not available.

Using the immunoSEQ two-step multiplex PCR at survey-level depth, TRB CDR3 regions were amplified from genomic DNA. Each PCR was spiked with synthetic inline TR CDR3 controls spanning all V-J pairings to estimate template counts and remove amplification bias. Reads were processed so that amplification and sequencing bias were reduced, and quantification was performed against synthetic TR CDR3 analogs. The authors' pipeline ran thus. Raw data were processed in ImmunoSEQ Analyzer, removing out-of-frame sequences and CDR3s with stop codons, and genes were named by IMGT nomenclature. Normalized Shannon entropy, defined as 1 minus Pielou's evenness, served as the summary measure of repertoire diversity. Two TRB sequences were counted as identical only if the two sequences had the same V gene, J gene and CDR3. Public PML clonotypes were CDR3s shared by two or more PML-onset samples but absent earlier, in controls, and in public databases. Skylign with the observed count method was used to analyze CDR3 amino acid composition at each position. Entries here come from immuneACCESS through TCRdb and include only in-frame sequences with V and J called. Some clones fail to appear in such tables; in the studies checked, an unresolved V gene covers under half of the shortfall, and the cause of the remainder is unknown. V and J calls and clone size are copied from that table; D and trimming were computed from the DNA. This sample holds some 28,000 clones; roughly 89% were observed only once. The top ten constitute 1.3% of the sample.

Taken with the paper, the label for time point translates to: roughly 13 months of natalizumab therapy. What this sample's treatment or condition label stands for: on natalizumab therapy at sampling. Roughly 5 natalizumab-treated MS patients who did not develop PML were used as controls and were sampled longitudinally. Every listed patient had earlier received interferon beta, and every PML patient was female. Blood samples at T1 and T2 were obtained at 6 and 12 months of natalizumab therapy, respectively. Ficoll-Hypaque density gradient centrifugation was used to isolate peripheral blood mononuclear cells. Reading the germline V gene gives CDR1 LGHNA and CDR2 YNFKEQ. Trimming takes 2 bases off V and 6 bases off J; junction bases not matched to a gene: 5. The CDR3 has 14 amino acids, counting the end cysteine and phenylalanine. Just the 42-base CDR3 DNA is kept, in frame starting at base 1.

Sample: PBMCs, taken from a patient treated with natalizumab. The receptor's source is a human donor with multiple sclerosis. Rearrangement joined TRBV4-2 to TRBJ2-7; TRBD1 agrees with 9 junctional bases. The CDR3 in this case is CASSQPGQGTEQYF. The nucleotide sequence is TGTGCCAGCAGCCAACCGGGACAGGGAACCGAGCAGTACTTC.